This TCR beta chain was recorded in a study of T cell repertoires in cytomegalovirus infection. As for the study in general: Use of recently identified HLA-C-restricted and well-studied HLA-B-restricted CMV epitopes was part of the study. Indications of both CMV infection and matching HLA type were provided by public TCR beta signatures. Study-wide findings and caveats: HLA-C-restricted TCR beta clonotypes specific for CMV led the ex vivo response. Cumulative frequency (of public TCR beta family members) identified carriers of CMV plus the relevant HLA.

A word on this clonotype: Its target is not known.

TCRdb independently ran MiXCR on the reads; one entry per CDR3 protein. This repertoire shows 80,000 to 95,000 distinct CDR3 sequences, roughly 29% found once; its top ten account for roughly 70%. The CDR3 covers 11 residues. Trimming cost V 8 bases and J 8 bases, with 10 bases left between them. Germline V gene data show CDR1 as MNHNS and CDR2 as SASEGT. The sequencing here drew on CD8+ T cells from cultured PBMCs, taken from culture after CMV antigen stimulation. This chain uses TRBV6-1 with TRBJ2-1; D remains unclear. The origin of this receptor is a human donor in good health (CMV status not recorded). Some clones in this sample may be carry-over from other donors' samples. Here the CDR3 DNA reads TGTGCCAGCCCGTTAGGGTATGAGCAGTTCTTC. It yields the protein CASPLGYEQFF.